One and the same sample provided the 26 T cell receptor beta chains below, sequenced in a study of T cells in Graves' hyperthyroidism and ophthalmopathy (dated by TCRdb to about 2019). Library preparation used multiplex PCR. Instrument on record: Illumina HiSeq 2000. Amplification of TCR beta CDR3 regions was carried out from RNA transcripts. The first round of RT-PCR for the TCR CDR3 was performed with the HTBI primer set and the Qiagen OneStep RT-PCR kit. Using fastp trimming at Q25 and MiXCR clonotype assembly, TCRdb reanalyzed the public sequencing data and kept in-frame beta chains. Rows with one shared CDR3 protein collapse into an entry with the most common genes and DNA. This sample gives fewer than 700,000 distinct CDR3 sequences in total; 15% to 20% of them show up just once. The ten largest clones represent around 4% of the sample. Sequenced: blood. Receptors originate from a woman aged 25 to 39 with Graves' hyperthyroidism.

The chain carries TRBV20-1 and TRBJ1-2; D is perhaps TRBD1 (5 bases). Looked up from germline, CDR1 is DFQATT and CDR2 is SNEGSKA (reference sequence). The V end lost 0 bases, the J end lost 8 bases, and 13 bases lay between the germline ends. This CDR3 comprises 13 residues. CDR3 amino acids: CSARERQRRGYTF. The CDR3 nucleotides are TGCAGTGCTAGAGAAAGACAGCGGAGGGGCTACACCTTC.

The chain links TRBV12-3 or TRBV12-4 to TRBJ2-1; 7 nucleotides match TRBD1. V trimming: 4 bases; J trimming: 4 bases; junction bases outside the gene matches: 7. This CDR3 spans 15 amino acids. The CDR3 loop is CASSWGGQVYNEQFF. CDR3 DNA: TGTGCCAGCAGTTGGGGCGGACAGGTTTACAATGAGCAGTTCTTC.

The genes are TRBV18 and TRBJ1-2; D might be TRBD1 (6 bases). Trimming removed 3 bases at V and 7 bases at J, with 15 bases between. Germline CDR1 reads KGHSH; CDR2 reads LQKENI. CDR3 length: 14 residues. CDR3 coding DNA: TGTGCCAGCTCACCCGAACAGGGTGCAGCTGGCTACACCTTC. Protein product: CASSPEQGAAGYTF.

This clonotype occurred many times. The genes are TRBV2 and TRBJ2-5; the D gene is possibly TRBD2 (7 bases). V gave up 6 bases and J gave up 1 base, with 12 bases separating them. The germline gives CDR1 SNHLY, CDR2 FYNNEI. CDR3 length: 14 residues. The CDR3 DNA follows: TGTGCCAGCAGAGGGGGGGGGACCCAAGAGACCCAGTACTTC. As protein: CASRGGGTQETQYF.

This clonotype was picked up many times. This rearrangement joins TRBV11-2 to TRBJ1-2; D not certain. Per the germline V gene, CDR1 is SGHAT and CDR2 is FQNNGV. The V and J ends lost 2 bases and 5 bases respectively, with 6 bases between them. The CDR3 has 12 residues. CDR3 nucleotides: TGTGCCAGCAGCTTAAACCTGTATGGCTACACCTTC. This encodes CASSLNLYGYTF.

Note on this clonotype: A read error is possible here, since a much larger clone lies one base away. The chain has TRBV6-2 or TRBV6-3 and TRBJ1-2, with 10 bases matching TRBD1. CDR1 is MNHEY and CDR2 is SVGEGT in the germline V gene. The CDR3 has 17 residues. Here the CDR3 DNA reads TGTGCCGGCAGTTACCCTCCAGGCCTGGGACAGGGGTATGGCTACACCTTC. Translated: CAGSYPPGLGQGYGYTF.

This clonotype was seen a few times. The genes are TRBV7-9 and TRBJ1-1; D is undetermined. Per germline, CDR1 SEHNR and CDR2 FQNEAQ (reference sequence). This CDR3 is built from 15 residues. V lost 6 bases and J 0 bases, leaving 14 bases between the germline ends. CDR3 sequence (DNA): TGTGCCAGCAGGCGAAAGGAGAAGCTGAACACTGAAGCTTTCTTT. Its translation is CASRRKEKLNTEAFF. Full variable domain (missing parts from reference TRBV7-9 and TRBJ1-1): DTGVSQNPRHKITKRGQNVTFRCDPISEHNRLYWYRQTLGQGPEFLTYFQNEAQLEKSRLLSDRFSAERPKGSFSTLEIQRTEQGDSAMYLCASRRKEKLNTEAFFGQGTRLTVV.

The CDR3 bases are TGTGCCAGTAGTACATGGGTGGTAGCGGGAGGAAAGAACACCGGGGAGCTGTTTTTT. This codes for CASSTWVVAGGKNTGELFF. The chain carries TRBV19 and TRBJ2-2; 10 bases match TRBD2. This CDR3 contains 19 residues. V lost 4 bases and J lost 1; bases outside the gene matches: 12. The V gene's germline CDR1 is LNHDA and CDR2 SQIVND (reference sequence). Looking up the rest from reference TRBV19 and TRBJ2-2 gives the full variable domain: DGGITQSPKYLFRKEGQNVTLSCEQNLNHDAMYWYRQDPGQGLRLIYYSQIVNDFQKGDIAEGYSVSREKKESFPLTVTSAQKNPTAFYLCASSTWVVAGGKNTGELFFGEGSRLTVL.

This clonotype was recorded at least ten times. The chain uses TRBV12-3 or TRBV12-4 and TRBJ2-5; D ambiguous. Trimming stripped 1 base from V and 4 bases from J, with 7 bases between. This CDR3 is built from 13 residues. CDR3 in DNA: TGTGCCAGCAGTTTAGGGCATCGAGAGACCCAGTACTTC. Its translation is CASSLGHRETQYF.

This clonotype was observed a few times. V usage is TRBV6-1 and J usage is TRBJ2-1; 9 bases fit TRBD1. Unmatched junction bases numbered 19, after V lost 8 bases and J lost 8 bases. The CDR3 loop spans 17 amino acids. Germline V gene data show CDR1 as MNHNS and CDR2 as SASEGT. The CDR3 spells CASGTGLGGRAIYEQFF. The CDR3 region has the DNA TGTGCCAGCGGGACAGGGCTGGGAGGGAGGGCCATCTATGAGCAGTTCTTC.

In this sample, this clonotype turned up many times. The chain recombines TRBV28 with TRBJ2-1, with TRBD2 matching over 10 bases. Germline V gene sequence: CDR1 MDHEN, CDR2 SYDVKM. The CDR3 totals 17 residues. V was pared by 3 bases and J by 0 bases, with 5 bases of the junction left unmatched. The CDR3 region has the DNA TGTGCCAGCAGTTTCCGTACTAGCGGGAACTCCTACAATGAGCAGTTCTTC. Amino acid sequence: CASSFRTSGNSYNEQFF. Complete variable domain (other parts from reference TRBV28 and TRBJ2-1): DVKVTQSSRYLVKRTGEKVFLECVQDMDHENMFWYRQDPGLGLRLIYFSYDVKMKEKGDIPEGYSVSREKKERFSLILESASTNQTSMYLCASSFRTSGNSYNEQFFGPGTRLTVL.

In this sample, this clonotype turned up many times. This chain connects TRBV7-9 to TRBJ2-5, with D possibly matching TRBD1 (5 bases). Germline V gene data show CDR1 as SEHNR and CDR2 as FQNEAQ (reference sequence). V lost 1 base to trimming and J lost 0 bases, with 12 bases between them. This CDR3 spans 16 amino acids. The CDR3 coding sequence is TGTGCCAGCAGCTTAGGATCGACAGCCTACCAAGAGACCCAGTACTTC. Residues: CASSLGSTAYQETQYF.

The V call is TRBV12-3 or TRBV12-4, the J call TRBJ1-2; possibly TRBD1 for D (5 bases). The CDR3 sequence is 14 residues long. V shed 8 bases and J shed 3 bases, with 16 bases lying between them. CDR3 region: CASSPGGVYYGYTF. The CDR3 coding sequence is TGTGCCAGCTCTCCCGGGGGGGTTTACTATGGCTACACCTTC.

This clonotype was counted a few times. The conserved closing phenylalanine or tryptophan is absent in this CDR3, likely reflecting a read error. The chain has TRBV12-3 or TRBV12-4 and TRBJ2-2, with unresolved D. V lost 1 base to trimming and J lost 0 bases, with 6 bases between them. The CDR3 totals 15 residues. The CDR3 is CASSLVQTNTGELFL. In nucleotides, the CDR3 is TGTGCCAGCAGTTTAGTACAGACGAACACCGGGGAGCTGTTTCTT.

This chain uses TRBV9 with TRBJ1-2; a possible D gene is TRBD1 (5 bases). V gave up 2 bases and J gave up 7 bases, with 6 bases separating them. The CDR3 consists of 11 residues. Looked up from germline, CDR1 is SGDLS and CDR2 is YYNGEE. This CDR3 is CASSVGTGYTF. The CDR3 coding sequence is TGTGCCAGCAGCGTCGGGACTGGCTACACCTTC.

This clonotype was picked up many times. The gene calls are TRBV20-1 and TRBJ2-5; 12 bases map to TRBD2. Unmatched junction bases numbered 11, after V lost 1 base and J lost 5 bases. This CDR3 has 17 amino acids. The germline gives CDR1 DFQATT, CDR2 SNEGSKA (reference sequence). The CDR3 loop is CSARGLAGEGLGETQYF. The CDR3 nucleotides are TGCAGTGCTAGAGGACTAGCGGGAGAAGGGCTTGGGGAGACCCAGTACTTC.

This clonotype came up many times. The chain links TRBV20-1 to TRBJ2-5; 7 bases are shared with TRBD1. V lost 5 bases and J lost 4; bases outside the gene matches: 7. The CDR3 loop spans 13 amino acids. CDR1 DFQATT and CDR2 SNEGSKA come from the germline V gene (reference sequence). CDR3 loop: CSAPGQDPETQYF. DNA for the CDR3: TGCAGTGCTCCCGGACAGGACCCAGAGACCCAGTACTTC.

This clonotype was seen at least ten times. The chain uses TRBV9 and TRBJ2-7; 8 bases match TRBD2. CDR1 SGDLS and CDR2 YYNGEE come from the germline V gene. The CDR3 is made up of 15 amino acids. With 0 bases clipped from V and 2 bases from J, the junction kept 4 bases outside the gene matches. CDR3: CASSVGSGSAYEQYF. The CDR3 DNA reads TGTGCCAGCAGCGTAGGAAGCGGGAGCGCCTACGAGCAGTACTTC.

At least ten counts were recorded for this clonotype. The CDR3 DNA reads TGTGCCAGCAGTCCTCGAGTACTAGCGGGAGTTGCAGATACGCAGTATTTT. Its protein product is CASSPRVLAGVADTQYF. The chain links TRBV28 to TRBJ2-3, with 11 bases that match TRBD2. Germline CDR1 and CDR2: MDHEN and SYDVKM. Trimming took 5 bases from V and 4 from J; bases not matched to a gene: 11. This CDR3 has 17 amino acids.

In this sample, this clonotype turned up many times. The chain carries TRBV28 and TRBJ2-7, with 8 bases lining up with TRBD1. The CDR3 is 15 amino acids. Trimming cost V 2 bases and J 6 bases; bases outside gene matches: 9. Germline assignment: CDR1 MDHEN and CDR2 SYDVKM. The CDR3 bases are TGTGCCAGCAGTTTAGTGGTGACAGGGGTTCTCGAGCAGTACTTC. It specifies CASSLVVTGVLEQYF.

This clonotype has only a few counts. This rearrangement joins TRBV6-4 to TRBJ1-4; weak D call: TRBD1 (5 bases). This CDR3 region has 16 residues. V gave up 3 bases and J gave up 5 bases, with 16 bases separating them. Germline V gene sequence: CDR1 MRHNA, CDR2 SNTAGT. The CDR3 is CASSEGEASLNEKLFF. In nucleotides, the CDR3 is TGTGCCAGCAGTGAGGGGGAGGCCAGCTTAAATGAAAAACTGTTTTTT.

This clonotype occurred a few times. The chain combines TRBV19 with TRBJ1-2, with D possibly matching TRBD1 (6 bases). The germline gives CDR1 LNHDA, CDR2 SQIVND (reference sequence). This CDR3 region has 14 residues. Trimming removed 5 bases from V and 4 bases from J, with 14 bases in between. CDR3 amino acids: CASSLRGRSYGYTF. DNA for the CDR3: TGTGCCAGTAGTCTACGGGGGCGGTCCTATGGCTACACCTTC.

This clonotype was counted only a few times. The chain joins TRBV4-1 to TRBJ2-1; weak D call: TRBD2 (6 bases). Germline assignment: CDR1 MGHRA and CDR2 YSYEKL. There are 17 residues in the CDR3. Trimming stripped 1 base from V and 0 bases from J, with 13 bases between. This chain's CDR3 is CASSQVMGGSSYNEQFF. CDR3 bases: TGCGCCAGCAGCCAAGTGATGGGGGGAAGCTCCTACAATGAGCAGTTCTTC.

This clonotype was detected many times. V gene TRBV27 combines with J gene TRBJ1-1; 10 nucleotides line up with TRBD1. In germline, CDR1 is MNHEY, CDR2 SMNVEV (reference sequence). Unmatched junction bases numbered 9, after V lost 5 bases and J lost 3 bases. The CDR3 runs to 16 residues. The CDR3 region has the DNA TGTGCCAGCAGTCAACGACAGGGGGCTGTGTACACTGAAGCTTTCTTT. It is translated as CASSQRQGAVYTEAFF.

This clonotype came up a few times. The chain is built from TRBV27 and TRBJ1-4; D may be TRBD1 (5 bases). V was trimmed by 6 bases and J by 0 bases, leaving 23 bases between them. From germline, CDR1 is MNHEY and CDR2 SMNVEV (reference sequence). The CDR3 is made up of 19 amino acids. In DNA, the CDR3 is TGTGCCAGCAGCCGCTTCGCGGGGGACTTAGATCCAACTAATGAAAAACTGTTTTTT. It yields the protein CASSRFAGDLDPTNEKLFF.

The chain joins TRBV2 to TRBJ2-7, with D unresolved. CDR1 SNHLY and CDR2 FYNNEI come from the germline V gene. Between the trimmed V and J ends, which lost 5 bases and 1 base, there was a span of 9 bases. This CDR3 spans 13 amino acids. The CDR3 coding sequence is TGTGCCAGCAGTCACACTAAATCCTACGAGCAGTACTTC. Translation: CASSHTKSYEQYF.